Listed below are T cell receptor beta chains from one sample, sequenced in a study of T cells after yellow fever vaccination. Via MiXCR, TCRdb re-called the 5' RACE reads, giving one row per CDR3 protein. The data contain 300,000 to 350,000 distinct CDR3 sequences, about 8.3% of them seen just once; the ten biggest clones take up under 20%. The material sequenced was PBMCs, taken approximately 40 days after the first yellow fever vaccination. Source of these receptors: a man aged 18 to 30 who received the YFV17D yellow fever vaccine. The CDR3 runs from the conserved cysteine through the conserved F or W.

CDR3,V
CASSQDLSPSGHGYTF,TRBV3-1
CASSLGSAEETQYF,TRBV12-3/TRBV12-4
CASSQDLRQTVGDTQYF,TRBV4-3
CASGTGDGNTIYF,TRBV9
CASSQVNSIKNIQYF,TRBV4-2
CASSPGVGPRWEETQYF,TRBV5-1
CASSSPESTDTQYF,TRBV5-1
CASSKGNSYYGYTF,TRBV7-9
CASSPWVAAEAFF,TRBV7-9
CASSIGGGAEQFF,TRBV19
CASSQEASGGEQYF,TRBV4-3
CAISLTRDGYRGYNEQFF,TRBV3-1